The 2 T cell receptor beta chains in this list originate from one sample, sequenced in a study of cytomegalovirus exposure and HLA in healthy donors (dated by TCRdb to the late 2010s). The protocol used for the library was the immunoSEQ multiplex PCR assay. Drawn from immuneACCESS, this table holds only the in-frame rearrangements with V and J called that TCRdb kept. Clones are partly lost; checked studies trace under half to an unresolved V gene and leave the rest unexplained. The sample records about 140,000 clones, 85% to 90% of which are singletons. The top ten hold less than 3.5% of the sample. Material: PBMCs. The receptors shown here come from a man aged 18 to 29 in good health and CMV-seronegative.

The chain joins TRBV29-1 to TRBJ2-1, with TRBD2 matching over 8 bases. J was trimmed by 4 bases and V by 7 bases; bases with no gene match: 9. In germline, CDR1 is SQVTM, CDR2 ANQGSEA. This CDR3 is 14 amino acids long. The CDR3 loop is CSAPTAGVYNEQFF. In nucleotides, the CDR3 is TGCAGCGCCCCGACAGCGGGGGTTTACAATGAGCAGTTCTTC.

This sequence joins TRBV19 and TRBJ2-7; D is unresolved. V was shortened by 4 bases and J by 4 bases, with 11 bases between the two germline ends. Germline-derived CDR1 and CDR2 are LNHDA and SQIVND (reference sequence). The CDR3 spans 13 residues. The chain's CDR3 is CASSSAGAYEQYF. The CDR3 coding sequence is TGTGCCAGTAGTAGCGCAGGCGCGTACGAGCAGTACTTC.